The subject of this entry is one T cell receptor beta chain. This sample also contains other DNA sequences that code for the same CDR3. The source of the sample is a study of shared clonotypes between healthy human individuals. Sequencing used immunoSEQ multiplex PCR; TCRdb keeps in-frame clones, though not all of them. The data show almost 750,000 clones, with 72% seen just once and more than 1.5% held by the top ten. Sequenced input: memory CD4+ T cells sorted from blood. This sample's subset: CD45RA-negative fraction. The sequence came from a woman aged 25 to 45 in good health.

DNA of the CDR3: TGCGCCAGCAGAGGAGAAACCTACGAGCAGTACTTC. Its protein is CASRGETYEQYF. V is TRBV5-1 and J is TRBJ2-7, with D unclear. The germline V gene has CDR1 SGHRS and CDR2 YFSETQ. The germline V and J ends were trimmed by 5 bases and 2 bases, with 8 bases remaining between them. CDR3 length equals 12 residues. Full variable domain (rest looked up from reference TRBV5-1 and TRBJ2-7): KAGVTQTPRYLIKTRGQQVTLSCSPISGHRSVSWYQQTPGQGLQFLFEYFSETQRNKGNFPGRFSGRQFSNSRSEMNVSTLELGDSALYLCASRGETYEQYFGPGTRLTVT.